The clone carrying this TCR beta chain was detected a few times. The data were obtained in a study of blood T cell repertoires in COVID-19. Trimming removed 7 bases from V and 2 bases from J, with 9 bases in between. The CDR3 runs 13 residues. Looked up from germline, CDR1 is MNHNY and CDR2 is SVGAGI (reference sequence). Data came from immunoSEQ multiplex PCR; TCRdb stores just in-frame clones and leaves some out. The sample contains 35,000 to 55,000 clones, about 85% of which appear only once. The sequenced sample was peripheral blood. The sequence was obtained from a human donor in a cohort sampled during active COVID-19. The V and J genes are TRBV6-6 and TRBJ2-1; tentatively, D is TRBD1 (6 bases). The CDR3 DNA reads as TGTGCCAGCACAGGACAGCCCTACAATGAGCAGTTCTTC. Translating it yields CASTGQPYNEQFF.